These 10 T cell receptor beta chains came from one sample sequenced in a study of T-cell reconstitution after alpha-beta-depleted transplantation in children. Construction of the TCRbeta library involved unique molecular identifiers. TCRdb re-called the PCR reads through MiXCR, storing one row per CDR3 protein. The table has tens of thousands of distinct CDR3 sequences, approximately 46% seen once. The input for sequencing was PBMCs, mostly from graft donor cells, taken 360 days after TCRalphabeta/CD19-depleted stem cell transplant. These receptors came from a male patient between 5 and 17 years old who had a stem cell transplant for acute lymphoblastic leukemia, so the T cells may come from the graft donor.

This clonotype was counted a few times. The rearrangement joins TRBV20-1 to TRBJ2-5; a weak D match, TRBD2 (5 bases). V gave up 6 bases and J gave up 2 bases, with 13 bases separating them. Germline V gene sequence: CDR1 DFQATT, CDR2 SNEGSKA (reference sequence). CDR3 length: 13 residues. Here the CDR3 reads CSARGWGQETQYF. CDR3 coding DNA: TGCAGTGCCCGCGGGTGGGGTCAAGAGACCCAGTACTTC.

The chain recombines TRBV20-1 with TRBJ2-1, with 9 bases that match TRBD2. Germline values: CDR1 DFQATT, CDR2 SNEGSKA (reference sequence). The CDR3 covers 15 residues. Unmatched junction bases numbered 9, after V lost 5 bases and J lost 4 bases. Here the CDR3 reads CSAYPGTSRYNEQFF. In DNA form, the CDR3 reads TGCAGTGCTTATCCCGGGACTAGCAGATACAATGAGCAGTTCTTC.

The chain joins TRBV12-3 or TRBV12-4 to TRBJ2-1, with 7 bases matching TRBD2. The V and J ends lost 6 bases and 8 bases, in that order; junction bases with no gene match: 7. CDR3 length: 13 residues. The CDR3 nucleotides are TGTGCCAGCAGGGGCGGGAGTCCCTATGAGCAGTTCTTC. Translation: CASRGGSPYEQFF.

As DNA, the CDR3 is TGCGCCAGCAGCTTGTACGGGGACTCATACAATGAGCAGTTCTTC. Its translation: CASSLYGDSYNEQFF. The chain uses TRBV5-1 and TRBJ2-1, with a tentative D call TRBD2 (6 bases). Germline V lookup: CDR1 SGHRS, CDR2 YFSETQ. CDR3 size: 15 residues. V was cut by 1 base and J by 4 bases, with 12 bases left in between.

This clonotype came up a few times. The chain has TRBV6-5 and TRBJ2-3; 12 bases match TRBD2. CDR3 length equals 19 residues. The V gene end was trimmed by 0 bases and the J gene end by 3 bases; junction bases not matched to a gene: 10. Germline V CDR1 and CDR2: MNHEY, SVGAGI. CDR3 loop: CASSYSTSLAGGPTDTQYF. The CDR3 DNA is TGTGCCAGCAGTTACTCGACATCTCTAGCGGGAGGGCCTACAGATACGCAGTATTTT.

The chain recombines TRBV2 with TRBJ2-7; 7 bases agree with TRBD2. This CDR3 contains 16 residues. CDR1 and CDR2 (germline): SNHLY, FYNNEI. J was trimmed by 5 bases and V by 4 bases; bases with no gene match: 14. The CDR3 loop is CASSGLAPARRDEQYF. CDR3 in DNA: TGTGCCAGCAGTGGACTAGCTCCTGCCCGTCGGGACGAGCAGTACTTC.

This chain joins TRBV20-1 and TRBJ2-7; D gene ambiguous. Germline values: CDR1 DFQATT, CDR2 SNEGSKA (reference sequence). The length of the CDR3 is 13 residues. Trimming cost V 4 bases and J 4 bases, with 14 bases left between them. CDR3 nucleotide sequence: TGCAGTGCTACCACCGCCGACAATTACGAGCAGTACTTC. Amino acids: CSATTADNYEQYF.

The genes are TRBV20-1 and TRBJ2-1; D is uncertain. Per the germline V gene, CDR1 is DFQATT and CDR2 is SNEGSKA (reference sequence). The V end lost 0 bases, the J end lost 0 bases, and 12 bases lay between the germline ends. This CDR3 is 16 amino acids long. The CDR3 loop is CSARDLTSSSYNEQFF. CDR3 sequence (DNA): TGCAGTGCTAGAGATCTCACCTCGAGCTCCTACAATGAGCAGTTCTTC.

The sample holds a few counts of this clonotype. The chain is built from TRBV5-1 and TRBJ2-6, with a possible D match to TRBD1 (6 bases). V gave up 3 bases and J gave up 2 bases, with 15 bases separating them. This CDR3 contains 17 residues. CDR1 and CDR2 (germline): SGHRS, YFSETQ. CDR3 bases: TGCGCCAGCAGCTCGCCGACAGGATTAACTGGGGCCAACGTCCTGACTTTC. It encodes CASSSPTGLTGANVLTF.

The V gene is TRBV18, the J gene TRBJ1-5; 8 nucleotides match TRBD1. Germline CDR1 is KGHSH and CDR2 is LQKENI. The CDR3 has 14 amino acids. After removal of 5 bases from V and 5 bases from J, the junction contained 5 bases not matched to a gene. The CDR3 region has the DNA TGTGCCAGCTCAGCCGGGACAGGCTATCAGCCCCAGCATTTT. It encodes CASSAGTGYQPQHF.